These 30 T cell receptor delta chains originate from one sample sequenced in a study of γδ T cells in repeated Plasmodium falciparum infection. Flow sorting of PBMC yielded separate Vgamma9/Vdelta2+ and Vdelta2-negative gammadelta T cell populations for bulk repertoire analysis. TCRdb redid the clone calls on the multiplex PCR reads with CATT. The sample carries tens of thousands of delta-chain clones, 0.85% to 1% recorded once. The sequencing sample was made of gamma-delta T cells from blood. These receptors originate from a pool of human donors (malaria-infected and uninfected, not separated).

This clone qualifies as medium-sized (0.01 to 0.1%). The same CDR3 can be traced to other DNA sequences in this sample. This chain connects TRDV1 to TRDJ1, with D possibly being TRDD3 (6 bases). Trimming took 5 bases from V and 3 from J, leaving 7 bases between them. The CDR3 loop spans 12 amino acids. Germline CDR1 is TSWWSYY and CDR2 is QGS. The CDR3 bases are TGTGCTCTTGGGATGGGGGCCGATAAACTCATCTTT. Its protein product is CALGMGADKLIF.

This clone was detected ten times or more. The protein TCRdb lists belongs to a much larger clone and differs from this DNA's translation at residue 4, which points to a read error; the protein shown is made from the DNA. The chain links TRDV2 to TRDJ3, with 7 bases fitting TRDD3. The J segment lost 2 bases and the V segment lost 5 bases, leaving 20 bases of the junction unmatched. Germline V gene data show CDR1 as GEAIGNYY and CDR2 as EKD. This CDR3 has 21 amino acids. The CDR3 loop is CACGKRSWGFLKTWDTRQMFF. As DNA, the CDR3 is TGTGCCTGTGGCAAGAGGAGCTGGGGGTTCCTTAAGACCTGGGACACCCGACAGATGTTTTTC.

As concerns this clone: The protein TCRdb lists belongs to a much larger clone and differs from this DNA's translation at residue 11, which points to a read error; the protein shown is made from the DNA. The rearrangement uses TRDV1 and TRDJ1; D remains unclear. Matching the DNA to germline supplied the J gene, which TCRdb does not give. Trimming stripped 1 base from V and 0 bases from J, with 21 bases between. CDR1 and CDR2 (germline): TSWWSYY, QGS. The CDR3 has 19 residues. Here the CDR3 reads CALGEPSRPYLWYTDKLIF. The DNA for the CDR3 is TGTGCTCTTGGGGAACCGTCCCGCCCGTATTTATGGTACACCGATAAACTCATCTTT.

In regard to this clone: The protein TCRdb lists belongs to a much larger clone and differs from this DNA's translation at residue 4, which points to a read error; the protein shown is made from the DNA. The chain links TRDV1 to TRDJ1; 8 bases map to TRDD3. The CDR3 totals 19 residues. V lost 7 bases to trimming and J lost 2 bases; unmatched junction nucleotides: 21. Germline V gene lookup returns CDR1 TSWWSYY and CDR2 QGS. The CDR3 reads CALEAYPTPKLGGTDKLIF. The CDR3 nucleotides read TGTGCTCTTGAGGCCTATCCTACACCTAAACTGGGGGGGACCGATAAACTCATCTTT.

Notes on this clone: The protein recorded in TCRdb matches a much larger clone and deviates from this DNA's translation at residue 15, suggesting a read error; the protein here is obtained by translating the DNA. The chain uses TRDV2 and TRDJ2; 7 bases agree with TRDD3. The CDR3 has 18 amino acids. The germline CDR1 and CDR2 sequences are GEAIGNYY and EKD. DNA for the CDR3: TGTGCCTGTGACACAGTGGGTGGGGGAAACCTTACTGCAGCAAAACTCTTCTTT. It translates to CACDTVGGGNLTAAKLFF.

Turning to this clone: TCRdb attributes to this sequence the protein of a much larger clone, which differs from the DNA translation at residue 15; a read error is likely, and the protein displayed is translated from the DNA. There is no J gene call, but TRDV1 is given as the V gene; TRDD3, the table's D call, lacks a check against the DNA. CDR3 length: 17 residues. Germline V gene lookup returns CDR1 TSWWSYY and CDR2 QGS. The CDR3 spells CALGDPTRYGIPDKPIF. CDR3 sequence (DNA): TGTGCTCTTGGGGATCCGACCCGCTACGGGATACCCGATAAACCCATCTTT.

In the case of this clone: The protein that TCRdb holds for this DNA derives from a much larger clone and differs from the translated DNA at residue 3, which likely indicates a read error; the protein shown here is translated from the DNA. This rearrangement joins TRDV2 to TRDJ2; 10 bases align to TRDD3. TCRdb offers no J gene call, so here the DNA was matched to germline to obtain one. Germline CDR1 is GEAIGNYY and CDR2 is EKD. This CDR3 contains 20 residues. CDR3 bases: TGTGCCTGGGACACTATCCCTACTGGGGGATTAATTGAGTTGACAGCACAACTCTTCTTT. It yields the protein CAWDTIPTGGLIELTAQLFF.

This clone has only a few counts. A far larger clone is one nucleotide away, so this likely arose from a read error. The same CDR3 can be traced to other DNA sequences in this sample. The rearrangement joins TRDV2 to TRDJ1; 10 bases fit TRDD3. Matching the DNA to germline supplied the J gene, which TCRdb does not give. Germline loops: CDR1 GEAIGNYY, CDR2 EKD. This CDR3 region has 18 residues. CDR3 sequence: CACDTVGGGYGVSDKLIF. DNA for the CDR3: TGTGCCTGTGACACCGTCGGCGGGGGATACGGTGTTTCCGACAAACTCATCTTT.

In this sample, this clone turned up a few times. A far larger clone is one base from this, pointing to a likely read error. The same CDR3 is also encoded by other DNA sequences in this sample. The V call is TRDV1, the J call TRDJ1; the match to TRDD3 covers 9 bases. The J gene was not available in TCRdb and was assigned here by matching the DNA to germline segments. Germline CDR1 TSWWSYY, CDR2 QGS. The CDR3 covers 23 residues. CDR3 in amino acids: CALGEPEVPNRLGDPGYTDKLIF. The CDR3 DNA reads as TGTGCTCTCGGGGAACCTGAAGTTCCTAACCGTCTGGGGGATCCGGGGTACACCGATAAACTCATCTTT.

At least ten counts were recorded for this clone. Only one base separates this from a far larger clonotype, so it likely reflects a read error. The chain links TRDV2 to TRDJ1; D might be TRDD3 (6 bases). Germline CDR1 and CDR2: GEAIGNYY and EKD. The CDR3 is 22 residues long. The CDR3 reads CARDTVSPTRAMGVLHTDKLIF. The CDR3 DNA follows: TGTGCCCGTGACACCGTGAGCCCTACCCGTGCGATGGGGGTCCTCCACACCGATAAACTCATCTTT.

In regard to this clone: With a far larger clone one base away, a read error is the likely cause. Other DNA sequences from this sample encode an identical CDR3 as well. The chain is built from TRDV2 and TRDJ1; TRDD3 matches at 12 bases. The CDR3 has 20 amino acids. Germline CDR1 is GEAIGNYY and CDR2 is EKD. The CDR3 DNA reads TGCGCCTTCATGACCTTCCCCTCTGTACTGGGGGATACTGGAACCGATAAACTCATCTTT. Its protein is CAFMTFPSVLGDTGTDKLIF.

This clone was found a few times. A far larger clone is off by one base, so a read error is likely. Other DNA variants within this sample encode the same CDR3. The rearrangement joins TRDV2 to TRDJ3, with 7 bases fitting TRDD3. CDR1 and CDR2 from the germline V gene are GEAIGNYY and EKD. The CDR3 extends over 19 amino acids. CDR3 DNA: TGCGCCTGTGACACCGTACTGGGGAAACACTCCTGGGACACCCGACAGATGTTTTTC. Translating it yields CACDTVLGKHSWDTRQMFF.

Comment on this clone: The mismatch at residue 3 between this DNA's translation and the TCRdb protein of a much larger clone likely reflects a read error; the protein shown is translated from the DNA. The J gene is TRDJ1, the V gene TRDV2; 7 nucleotides agree with TRDD3. TCRdb offers no J gene call, so here the DNA was matched to germline to obtain one. Germline CDR1 and CDR2: GEAIGNYY and EKD. The CDR3 has 15 residues. As DNA, the CDR3 is TGTGCCCGTGACCCGGGGGATCCCCGCACCGATAAACTCATCTTT. Translation: CARDPGDPRTDKLIF.

This clone was detected only a few times. A far more abundant clone sits one base away, making this likely a read error. Other DNA sequences in this sample translate to the same CDR3. The gene calls are TRDV2 and TRDJ1; 12 nucleotides match TRDD3. As TCRdb names no J gene, one was assigned here on the basis of a DNA match to germline. The CDR3 covers 18 residues. The germline CDR1 and CDR2 sequences are GEAIGNYY and EKD. With 4 bases clipped from V and 0 bases from J, the junction kept 11 bases outside the gene matches. The CDR3 is CACDALLGDTSYTDKLIF. CDR3 DNA sequence: TGTGCCTGTGATGCTTTACTGGGGGATACTTCCTACACCGATAAACTCATCTTT.

A word on this clone: A far larger clone is one nucleotide away, so this likely arose from a read error. Within the sample, other DNA sequences also encode this same CDR3. The V gene is TRAV38-2/DV8, the J gene TRDJ1; TRDD2 is a possible D gene (5 bases). Germline CDR1 reads TSESDYY; CDR2 reads QEAYKQQN. The CDR3 is 17 residues long. CDR3 region: CAYRTTSVYLYTDKLIF. In nucleotides, the CDR3 is TGTGCCTATAGGACTACTTCCGTTTATCTGTACACCGATAAACTCATCTTT.

Concerning this clone itself: A read error is likely here: a far larger clone is one base away. The same CDR3 also results from other DNA sequences found in this sample. The chain uses TRDV1 and TRDJ1; TRDD3 agrees at 7 bases. The J gene was not available in TCRdb and was assigned here by matching the DNA to germline segments. The CDR3 has 17 residues. CDR1 is TSWWSYY and CDR2 is QGS in the germline V gene. CDR3 sequence: CALGDPTRYGIPDKLIF. As DNA, the CDR3 is TGTGCCCTTGGGGATCCGACCCGCTACGGGATACCCGATAAACTCATCTTT.

At least ten counts were recorded for this clone. TCRdb's listed protein matches a much larger clone and diverges from this DNA's translation at residue 4, likely through a read error; the protein shown comes from the DNA. This sequence joins TRDV2 and TRDJ1, with D perhaps TRDD2 (9 bases). Germline matching of the DNA provided the J gene here, since TCRdb leaves it blank. The germline V gene has CDR1 GEAIGNYY and CDR2 EKD. This CDR3 is built from 24 residues. The CDR3 DNA reads TGTGCCTGTGGCACCGTGAAGCTCGGCCTTCCTACAGGAACTGGGGGTTCTCTCACCGATAAACTCATCTTT. The encoded protein is CACGTVKLGLPTGTGGSLTDKLIF.

About this clone: The TCRdb record carries a much larger clone's protein, which differs from this DNA's translation at residue 12; a read error is the likely cause, and the protein listed here is the DNA translation. This rearrangement joins TRDV1 to TRDJ1, with TRDD3 as a possible D gene (6 bases). Here the J gene was assigned by germline matching of the DNA, as TCRdb has none. V lost 3 bases to trimming and J lost 7 bases, with 21 bases between them. Looked up from germline, CDR1 is TSWWSYY and CDR2 is QGS. CDR3 size: 16 residues. CDR3 DNA: TGTGCTCTTGGGGATCCCGGGCGCGCGATGGGGGGTAAACTCATCTTT. It yields the protein CALGDPGRAMGGKLIF.

This clone was found a few times. A far larger clone differs by one base, so this is likely a read error. This sample includes further DNA sequences coding for the same CDR3. The chain carries TRDV1 and TRDJ1; 8 nucleotides agree with TRDD3. The J gene was not available in TCRdb and was assigned here by matching the DNA to germline segments. Germline CDR1 reads TSWWSYY; CDR2 reads QGS. The CDR3 runs 22 residues. The CDR3 DNA is TGCGCTCTTGGGGAGCCCAATACAGCTCGGATACTGGGGGTCCTCCTGCCCGATAAACTCATCTTT. This codes for CALGEPNTARILGVLLPDKLIF.

This clone has just a few counts. A much larger clone differs from this one at a single base, so this may be a read error. Other DNA sequences in this sample translate to the same CDR3. This chain connects TRDV1 to TRDJ1; tentative D call: TRDD3 (6 bases). Germline V lookup: CDR1 TSWWSYY, CDR2 QGS. The CDR3 is 16 residues long. V lost 1 base and J lost 2, with 14 bases in between. CDR3 bases: TGTGCTCTTGGGGAACCGATGGGGATGGCGACCGATAAACTCATCTTT. This translates into CALGEPMGMATDKLIF.

For this clone: TCRdb assigns this DNA the protein of a much larger clone, which departs from its translation at residue 14; this likely reflects a read error, and the protein shown comes from translating the DNA. This sequence joins TRDV2 and TRDJ3; 9 bases line up with TRDD3. TCRdb gives no J gene; it was assigned here by matching the DNA to germline. Trimming removed 0 bases from V and 2 bases from J; junction bases left unmatched: 16. The CDR3 totals 22 residues. Germline CDR1 reads GEAIGNYY; CDR2 reads EKD. The CDR3 region is CACDTDSDWGKRSPWDTRQMFF. The CDR3 DNA sequence: TGTGCCTGTGACACCGATTCTGACTGGGGGAAAAGAAGCCCCTGGGACACCCGACAGATGTTTTTC.

This clone has more than one count but fewer than ten. The amino acid sequence in TCRdb belongs to a much larger clone and departs from this DNA's translation at residue 9, likely a sequencing read error; the sequence shown is translated from the DNA. The chain has TRDV2 and TRDJ1, with TRDD3 identical over 9 bases. Germline V gene data show CDR1 as GEAIGNYY and CDR2 as EKD. The CDR3 spans 19 residues. V shed 5 bases and J 0 bases; nucleotides not matched to a gene: 18. This CDR3 reads CACVGLDGSLGDYTDKLIF. The CDR3 nucleotides are TGTGCCTGTGTCGGATTAGACGGATCACTGGGGGACTACACCGATAAACTCATCTTT.

As regards this clone: TCRdb pairs this DNA with a much larger clone's protein that differs at residue 14, likely a read error; the protein shown was translated from the DNA. This chain joins TRDV1 and TRDJ1; D unresolved. The J gene, missing from TCRdb, was assigned here through DNA to germline matching. The CDR3 has 19 amino acids. The V and J ends lost 3 bases and 4 bases respectively, with 27 bases between them. Germline CDR1 is TSWWSYY and CDR2 is QGS. The CDR3 region is CALGDGKLTPGVNRDKLIF. The CDR3 coding sequence is TGTGCTCTTGGGGACGGAAAATTAACTCCTGGCGTTAACCGCGATAAACTCATCTTT.

To note about this clone: The TCRdb protein, from a much larger clone, departs from this DNA's translation at residue 7, likely by read error; the protein shown derives from the DNA. The genes are TRDV2 and TRDJ1; tentatively, D is TRDD3 (5 bases). The J gene, missing from TCRdb, was assigned here through DNA to germline matching. Looked up from germline, CDR1 is GEAIGNYY and CDR2 is EKD. This CDR3 is built from 18 residues. The V and J ends lost 1 base and 0 bases respectively, with 20 bases between them. The CDR3 loop reads CACDTSRTWAPYTDKLIF. The DNA of the CDR3 is TGTGCCTGTGACACATCTAGGACCTGGGCCCCGTACACCGATAAACTCATCTTT.

This clone was counted a few times. The TCRdb protein, from a much larger clone, departs from this DNA's translation at residue 9, likely by read error; the protein shown derives from the DNA. This chain joins TRDV2 and TRDJ1; TRDD3 agrees at 8 bases. Trimming cost V 3 bases and J 8 bases; bases outside gene matches: 10. The CDR3 runs 14 residues. CDR1 is GEAIGNYY and CDR2 is EKD in the germline V gene. The CDR3 loop reads CACDSLGECTKLIF. DNA of the CDR3: TGTGCCTGTGACTCTCTGGGGGAATGCACCAAACTCATCTTT.

Note on this clone: TCRdb records a much larger clone's protein for this DNA, with a difference at residue 10 that likely arises from a read error; the protein given is the translation of the DNA. Other DNA sequences within the sample encode an identical CDR3. The V call is TRDV1, the J call TRDJ1; 7 positions match TRDD3. Germline loops: CDR1 TSWWSYY, CDR2 QGS. This CDR3 contains 12 residues. As DNA, the CDR3 is TGTGCCCTTGTATCAGTGGATACGGAACCCATCTTT. Amino acids: CALVSVDTEPIF.

In its sample, this clone was seen a few times. Since a far larger clone is one base different, this is likely a read error. At the DNA level, this CDR3 is encoded by other sequences in the same sample as well. The V gene is TRDV1, the J gene TRDJ1, with D possibly TRDD3 on 5 matching bases. TCRdb offers no J gene call, so here the DNA was matched to germline to obtain one. The length of the CDR3 is 19 residues. Germline CDR1 reads TSWWSYY; CDR2 reads QGS. The CDR3 sequence is CALGELLSPRWGYTDKLIF. The CDR3 DNA is TGTGCCCTTGGGGAACTTCTCTCACCCCGATGGGGTTACACCGATAAACTCATCTTT.

To note about this clone: The protein TCRdb lists belongs to a much larger clone and differs from this DNA's translation at residue 3, which points to a read error; the protein shown is made from the DNA. The J gene is TRDJ1, the V gene TRDV2, with 13 nucleotides matching TRDD3. Here the J gene came from matching the DNA to germline, since TCRdb omits it. The CDR3 runs to 16 residues. Germline V CDR1 and CDR2: GEAIGNYY, EKD. The CDR3 sequence: CARDTTGGYGSHKLIF. The CDR3, as DNA: TGTGCCCGTGACACGACTGGGGGATACGGTTCCCATAAACTCATCTTT.

This clone occurred a few times. TCRdb has a much larger clone's protein, which differs at residue 11 from the translation of this DNA, likely because of a read error; what is shown is the protein translated from the DNA. The chain carries TRDV1 and TRDJ1; possibly TRDD3 for D (8 bases). TCRdb carries no J gene annotation; the J gene was assigned here by matching the DNA with germline. Germline V gene lookup returns CDR1 TSWWSYY and CDR2 QGS. Trimming removed 2 bases from V and 5 bases from J, with 27 bases in between. This CDR3 comprises 19 residues. CDR3 residues: CALGEGSYWGVHGGDKLIF. In nucleotides, the CDR3 is TGTGCTCTTGGGGAAGGTTCCTACTGGGGGGTACACGGCGGGGATAAACTCATCTTT.

Comment on this clone: With only one base between it and a far larger clone, this is likely a read error. Within the sample, other DNA sequences also encode this same CDR3. V is TRDV3 and J is TRDJ1, with D possibly being TRDD2 or TRDD3 (8 bases each). TCRdb carries no J gene annotation; the J gene was assigned here by matching the DNA with germline. This CDR3 contains 26 residues. From germline, CDR1 is TVYSNPD and CDR2 GDNSRS (reference sequence). V gave up 2 bases and J gave up 0 bases, with 49 bases separating them. The CDR3 loop reads CAFGGKPTFLAGGSYSDPPYTDKLIF. In DNA form, the CDR3 reads TGTGCCTTTGGAGGGAAACCCACCTTCCTAGCTGGGGGAAGTTATTCAGACCCTCCGTACACCGATAAACTCATCTTT.